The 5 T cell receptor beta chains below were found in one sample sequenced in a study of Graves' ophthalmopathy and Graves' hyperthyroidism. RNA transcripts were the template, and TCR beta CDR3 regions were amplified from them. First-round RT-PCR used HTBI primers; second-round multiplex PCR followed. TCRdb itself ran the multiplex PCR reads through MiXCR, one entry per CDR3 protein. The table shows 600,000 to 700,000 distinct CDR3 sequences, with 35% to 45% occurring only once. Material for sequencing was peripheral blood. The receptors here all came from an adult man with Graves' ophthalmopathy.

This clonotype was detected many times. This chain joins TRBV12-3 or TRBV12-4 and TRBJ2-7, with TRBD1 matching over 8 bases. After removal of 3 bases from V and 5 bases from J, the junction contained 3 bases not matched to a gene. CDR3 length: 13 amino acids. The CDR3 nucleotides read TGTGCCAGCAGTTTCAGGACAGGGAACGAGCAGTACTTC. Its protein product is CASSFRTGNEQYF.

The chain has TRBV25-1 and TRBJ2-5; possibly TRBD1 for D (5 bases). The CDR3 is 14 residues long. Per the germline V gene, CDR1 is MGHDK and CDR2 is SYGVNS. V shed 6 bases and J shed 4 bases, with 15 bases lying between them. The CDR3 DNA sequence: TGTGCCAGCAGGCTGGCAGGGAATCGAGAGACCCAGTACTTC. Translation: CASRLAGNRETQYF. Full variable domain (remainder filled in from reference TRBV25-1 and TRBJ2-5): EADIYQTPRYLVIGTGKKITLECSQTMGHDKMYWYQQDPGMELHLIHYSYGVNSTEKGDLSSESTVSRIRTEHFPLTLESARPSHTSQYLCASRLAGNRETQYFGPGTRLLVL.

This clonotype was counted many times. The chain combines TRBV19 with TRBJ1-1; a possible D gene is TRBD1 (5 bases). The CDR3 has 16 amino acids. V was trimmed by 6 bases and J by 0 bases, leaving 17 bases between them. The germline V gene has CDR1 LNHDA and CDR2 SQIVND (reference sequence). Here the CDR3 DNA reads TGTGCCAGTAGGCCGTCCAGGGTGGCCATGAACACTGAAGCTTTCTTT. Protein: CASRPSRVAMNTEAFF.

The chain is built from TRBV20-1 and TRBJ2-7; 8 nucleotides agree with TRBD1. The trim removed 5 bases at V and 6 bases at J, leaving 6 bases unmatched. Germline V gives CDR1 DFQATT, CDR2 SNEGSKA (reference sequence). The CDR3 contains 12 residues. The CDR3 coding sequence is TGCAGTGCTGGACGAACAGGGGGCGAGCAGTACTTC. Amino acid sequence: CSAGRTGGEQYF.

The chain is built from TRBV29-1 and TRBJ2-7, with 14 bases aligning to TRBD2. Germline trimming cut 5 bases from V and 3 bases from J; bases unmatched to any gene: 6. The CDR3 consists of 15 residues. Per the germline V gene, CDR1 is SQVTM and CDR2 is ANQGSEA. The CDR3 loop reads CSVYSGTSGGYEQYF. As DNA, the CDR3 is TGCAGCGTTTACAGCGGGACTAGCGGGGGCTACGAGCAGTACTTC.